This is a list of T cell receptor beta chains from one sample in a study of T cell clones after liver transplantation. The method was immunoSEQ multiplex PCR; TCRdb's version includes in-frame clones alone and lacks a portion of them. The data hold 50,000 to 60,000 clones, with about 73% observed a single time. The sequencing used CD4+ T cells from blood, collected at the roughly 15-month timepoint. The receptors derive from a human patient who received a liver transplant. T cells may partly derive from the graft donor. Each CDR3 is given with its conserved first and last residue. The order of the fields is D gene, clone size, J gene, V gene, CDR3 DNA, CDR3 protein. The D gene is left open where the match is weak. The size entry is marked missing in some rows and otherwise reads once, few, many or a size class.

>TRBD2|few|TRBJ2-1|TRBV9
TGTGCCAGCAGCGTAGACCCTCCCAGCGGGATCTACAATGAGCAGTTCTTC
CASSVDPPSGIYNEQFF
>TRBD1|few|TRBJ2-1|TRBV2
TGTGCCAGCAGAGCAGACAGGGGCAACTACAATGAGCAGTTCTTC
CASRADRGNYNEQFF
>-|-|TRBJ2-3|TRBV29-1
TGCAGCGTTGAGGGGTCGGGGAGCACAGATACGCAGTATTTT
CSVEGSGSTDTQYF
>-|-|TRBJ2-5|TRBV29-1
TGCAGCGTTGTGCGTCAGGGAAAGCAAGAGACCCAGTACTTC
CSVVRQGKQETQYF
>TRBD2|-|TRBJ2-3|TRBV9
TGTGCCAGCAGCCCGAGCGGGGGAACCACAGATACGCAGTATTTT
CASSPSGGTTDTQYF
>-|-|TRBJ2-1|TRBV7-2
TGTGCCAGCAGCACAGGCGGCATGGGACACAATGAGCAGTTCTTC
CASSTGGMGHNEQFF
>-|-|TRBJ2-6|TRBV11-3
TGTGCCAGCAGCTTAGTGGCTGGGGCCAACGTCCTGACTTTC
CASSLVAGANVLTF
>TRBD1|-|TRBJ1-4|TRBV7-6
TGTGCCAGCAGCTTAGGCACCGGGACAGGGGGTGAAAAACTGTTTTTT
CASSLGTGTGGEKLFF
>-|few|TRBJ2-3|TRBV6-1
TGTGCCAGCAGTGAGTATCCGGGACCCCTCCTGGCGCAGTATTTT
CASSEYPGPLLAQYF
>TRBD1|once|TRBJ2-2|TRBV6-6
TGTGCCAGCAGTCGGGGGACAGGGGCCGGGGAGCTGTTTTTT
CASSRGTGAGELFF
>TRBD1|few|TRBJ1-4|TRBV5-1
TGCGCCAGCAGCTGGGTAGCAGGGGGCATCTATGAAAAACTGTTTTTT
CASSWVAGGIYEKLFF
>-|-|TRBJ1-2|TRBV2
TGTGCCAGCAGGGACCGACACTATGGCTACACCTTC
CASRDRHYGYTF
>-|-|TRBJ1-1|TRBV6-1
TGTGCCAGCAGCGAAGCGTACCCGAGGACAGCGAACACTGAAGCTTTCTTT
CASSEAYPRTANTEAFF
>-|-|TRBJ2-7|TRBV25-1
TGTGCCAGCAGTTCCGCAGGCGGCTACGAGCAGTACTTC
CASSSAGGYEQYF
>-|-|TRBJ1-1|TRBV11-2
TGTGCCAGCAGCTTAGGGCCGGGGATGAACACTGAAGCTTTCTTT
CASSLGPGMNTEAFF
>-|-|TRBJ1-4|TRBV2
TGTGCCAGCAGTGGAGGAACACTGGACGGATATAATGAAAAACTGTTTTTT
CASSGGTLDGYNEKLFF
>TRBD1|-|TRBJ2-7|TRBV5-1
TGCGCCAGCAGCTTGGCGGGACAGACTTACGAGCAGTACTTC
CASSLAGQTYEQYF
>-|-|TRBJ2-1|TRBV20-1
TGCAGTGCTAGAGATTGGGGGGAGCAGTTCTTC
CSARDWGEQFF
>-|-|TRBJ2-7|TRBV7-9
TGTGCCAGCAGCTTAGATGGCAGGGGATCCCACGAGCAGTACTTC
CASSLDGRGSHEQYF
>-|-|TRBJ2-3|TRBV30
TGTGCCACTAACCTCCCTTCGACTAGCACAGATACGCAGTATTTT
CATNLPSTSTDTQYF
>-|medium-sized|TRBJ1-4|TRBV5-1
TGCGCCAGCAGCTTGGAGGCAGGGGTTGAAAAACTGTTTTTT
CASSLEAGVEKLFF
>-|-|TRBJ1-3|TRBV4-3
TGCGCCAGCAGCCGAGAAACTGGAAACACCATATATTTT
CASSRETGNTIYF
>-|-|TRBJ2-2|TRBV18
TGTGCCAGCTCACCGGCGAACACCGGGGAGCTGTTTTTT
CASSPANTGELFF
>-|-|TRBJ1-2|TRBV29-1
TGCAGCGTTGTAATGAGTGGGGGCAGTGGCTACACCTTC
CSVVMSGGSGYTF
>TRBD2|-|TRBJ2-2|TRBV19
TGTGCCAGTAGTAGGGCAACCGGGACTAAGAACACCGGGGAGCTGTTTTTT
CASSRATGTKNTGELFF
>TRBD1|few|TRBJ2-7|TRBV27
TGTGCCAGCAGTCCTTTGGGACAGCAGCAGTACTTC
CASSPLGQQQYF
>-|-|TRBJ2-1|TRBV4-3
TGCGCCAGCAGCCAAGATTGGAGCGGCTCCTACAATGAGCAGTTCTTC
CASSQDWSGSYNEQFF
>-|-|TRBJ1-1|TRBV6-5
TGTGCCAGCAGTTATACGGGTAACACTGAAGCTTTCTTT
CASSYTGNTEAFF
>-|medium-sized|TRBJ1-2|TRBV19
TGTGCCAGTAGGGGGCCCGGGACATCTCACTATGGCTACACCTTC
CASRGPGTSHYGYTF
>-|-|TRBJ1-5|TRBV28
TGTGCCAGCAGTGCAGCCCATAGCAATCAGCCCCAGCATTTT
CASSAAHSNQPQHF
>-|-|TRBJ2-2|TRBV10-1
TGCGCCAGCAGTGAGCTAAAAACCGGGGAGCTGTTTTTT
CASSELKTGELFF